The present entry profiles one T cell receptor (beta chain) with its context. Its specificity is not known. The data were taken from a study of beta chain features in type 1 diabetes. Study observations and caveats: Cells with high TCR expression could be over-represented when cDNA is sequenced. No resolution was reached here on whether HLA type influences TCRB rearrangement. Patients with Type 1 diabetes showed moderately but significantly shorter TCRB CDR3s in all four CD4+ subsets.

Expressed TCRB transcripts were sequenced because the entire RNA isolate underwent reverse transcription. Some clones are missing from TCRdb's copy, which holds only in-frame ones; the method was immunoSEQ multiplex PCR. Of about 650,000 clones in the sample, around an eighth were seen once. Sorted cells reached over 95% purity in every population. The TCR sequence derives from a man aged 30 to 45 with type 1 diabetes. The sequenced material came from naive CD4+ T cells from blood.

The CDR3 DNA reads TGTGCCAGCAGTTTACAGGGGGCGCAAGGCACCATATATTTT. Protein: CASSLQGAQGTIYF. The J gene is TRBJ1-3, the V gene TRBV28; the match to TRBD1 covers 8 bases. CDR1 is MDHEN and CDR2 is SYDVKM in the germline V gene. The ends lost 2 bases at V and 9 bases at J; junction bases unmatched: 6. The CDR3 runs to 14 residues.